This T cell receptor (beta chain) was captured in a study of glioma-infiltrating T cells. The study, taken as a whole, reports: Tissue and blood shared very few CDR3 sequences.

Regarding this clonotype: Its antigen is as yet unknown.

Using RNA template, CDR3s of TCR alpha and beta were amplified with iRepertoire arm-PCR. For one-step reverse transcription and amplification, about 85-400 ng of tissue mRNA or PBMC total RNA was used. TCRdb re-called the multiplex PCR reads through MiXCR, storing one row per CDR3 protein. Of approximately 110,000 distinct CDR3 sequences in the sample, 25% to 30% were seen once. Sequenced: glioma tissue, nonneoplastic brain tissue, or PBMCs (not recorded which). This TCR derives from a human donor with low-grade glioma or glioblastoma, undergoing nonglioma brain surgery, or in good health (not recorded which).

In DNA, the CDR3 is TGTGCCACCAGTGATCCCCAACAGCGCGGGAGTCTGAAGACCCAGTACTTC. Encoded protein: CATSDPQQRGSLKTQYF. The chain employs TRBV24-1 and TRBJ2-5, with TRBD2 matching over 7 bases. With 3 bases clipped from V and 6 bases from J, the junction kept 15 bases outside the gene matches. CDR1 is KGHDR and CDR2 is SFDVKD in the germline V gene. The CDR3 contains 17 residues.